The present TCR beta chain was sequenced within a study of beta chain features in type 1 diabetes. The whole isolated RNA underwent reverse transcription, so sequencing captured expressed TCRB transcripts. The table came from immunoSEQ multiplex PCR; TCRdb's copy has only in-frame clones and leaves some out. The sample carries tens of thousands of clones, around 68% recorded once. Points on this clone: The target antigen is unknown.

Findings of the study overall: Among all four CD4+ subsets, Type 1 diabetes patients had TCRB CDR3s that were moderately but significantly shorter.

The CDR3 contains 15 residues. Germline assignment: CDR1 SGHTA and CDR2 FQGNSA. The V end lost 2 bases, the J end lost 0 bases, and 9 bases lay between the germline ends. This chain uses TRBV7-2 with TRBJ2-3; possible D gene TRBD2, 5 bases. The source is a woman in her 40s with type 1 diabetes. The sample taken for sequencing was stem cell memory CD4+ T cells from blood. This CDR3 reads CASSLNPGSTDTQYF. As DNA, the CDR3 is TGTGCCAGCAGCTTAAACCCGGGGAGCACAGATACGCAGTATTTT.